The entry below describes one T cell receptor beta chain. The entry originates in a study of human T cells and chemical hapten exposure. Germline V lookup: CDR1 SEHNR, CDR2 FQNEAQ (reference sequence). The CDR3 runs 14 residues. After removal of 6 bases from V and 4 bases from J, the junction contained 7 bases not matched to a gene. Time point in this sample: healthy volunteer bleed at 2 weeks. Sequencing started from total RNA isolated from unfractionated whole blood. TCRdb recomputed calls from the RACE reads with MiXCR, one row per CDR3 protein. This table has about 130,000 distinct CDR3 sequences, around 8.3% appearing once.

The sample comprised whole blood. V is TRBV7-9 and J is TRBJ2-7; 9 positions match TRBD1. The receptor comes from a male donor in good health. Some clones in this sample may be carry-over from other donors' samples. The DNA for the CDR3 is TGTGCCAGCAGGTCACCGGGACAGGGTTACGAGCAGTACTTC. This gives the protein CASRSPGQGYEQYF.